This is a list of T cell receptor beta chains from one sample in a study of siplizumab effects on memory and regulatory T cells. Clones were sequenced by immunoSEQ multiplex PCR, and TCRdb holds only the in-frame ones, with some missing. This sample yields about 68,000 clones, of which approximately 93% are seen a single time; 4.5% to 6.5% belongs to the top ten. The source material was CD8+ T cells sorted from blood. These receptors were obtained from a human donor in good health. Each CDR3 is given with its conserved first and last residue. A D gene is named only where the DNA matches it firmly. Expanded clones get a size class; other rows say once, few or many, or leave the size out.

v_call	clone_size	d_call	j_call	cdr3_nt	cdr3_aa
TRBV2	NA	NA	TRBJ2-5	TGTGCCAGCAGTGACGGAGAGACCCAGTACTTC	CASSDGETQYF
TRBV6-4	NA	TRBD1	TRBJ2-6	TGTGCCAGCAGTGAGACAGGGGGCGTCAACGTCCTGACTTTC	CASSETGGVNVLTF
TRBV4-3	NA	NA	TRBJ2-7	TGCGCCAGCAGCCAAGATCGGGGTAACGAGCAGTACTTC	CASSQDRGNEQYF
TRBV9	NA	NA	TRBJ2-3	TGTGCCAGCAGCGTAGACCTAGAACCTCCAGATACGCAGTATTTT	CASSVDLEPPDTQYF
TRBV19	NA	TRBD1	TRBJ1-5	TGTGCCAGTAGCCCCACAGGGGCCAGGAATCAGCCCCAGCATTTT	CASSPTGARNQPQHF
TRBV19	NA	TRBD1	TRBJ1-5	TGTGCCAGTAGTACGACAGGGAGTTTGTTTCCCCAGCATTTT	CASSTTGSLFPQHF
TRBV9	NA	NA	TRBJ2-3	TGTGCCAGCAGCGTAGAGGGGGGCACAGATACGCAGTATTTT	CASSVEGGTDTQYF
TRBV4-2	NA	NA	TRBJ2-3	TGTGCCAGCAGCCAAGGATCGACCAGCACAGATACGCAGTATTTT	CASSQGSTSTDTQYF
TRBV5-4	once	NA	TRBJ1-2	TGTGCCAGCAGCTTGGTGCAGGTTGCGAATGGCTACACCTTC	CASSLVQVANGYTF
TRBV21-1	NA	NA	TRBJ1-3	TGTGCCAGCAGCAAAGCGCTTGAGAGGGACTTCGGCGCCATATATTTT	CASSKALERDFGAIYF
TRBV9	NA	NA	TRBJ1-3	TGTGCCAGCAGCGTGGACGGAGTGGACAACACCATATATTTT	CASSVDGVDNTIYF
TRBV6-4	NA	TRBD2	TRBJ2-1	TGTGCCAGCAGCAGGAGCGGGGGAGCATACAATGAGCAGTTCTTC	CASSRSGGAYNEQFF
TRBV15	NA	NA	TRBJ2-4	TGTGCCACTGAACAGAGGCAGGGGAGCATTCAGTACTTC	CATEQRQGSIQYF
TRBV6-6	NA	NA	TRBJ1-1	TGTGCCAGCAGTCCGAGCACTGGACAAGTTGAAGCTTTCTTT	CASSPSTGQVEAFF
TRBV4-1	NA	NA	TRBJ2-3	TGCGCCAGCAGCCAAGGGGATACGCAGTATTTT	CASSQGDTQYF
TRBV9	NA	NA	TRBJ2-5	TGTGCCAGCAGCGTACAAGGGGCGGATCACGAGACCCAGTACTTC	CASSVQGADHETQYF
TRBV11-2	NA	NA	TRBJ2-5	TGTGCCAGCAGCTTAGGGGGGGGCCTAGAGACCCAGTACTTC	CASSLGGGLETQYF